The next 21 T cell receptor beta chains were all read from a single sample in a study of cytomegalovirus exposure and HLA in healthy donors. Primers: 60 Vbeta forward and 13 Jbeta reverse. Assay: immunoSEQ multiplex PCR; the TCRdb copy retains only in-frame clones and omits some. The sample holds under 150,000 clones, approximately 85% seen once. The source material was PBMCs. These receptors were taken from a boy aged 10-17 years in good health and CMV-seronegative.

The CDR3 region has the DNA TGTGCCAGCACTAGGACTAGTGGCACAGATACGCAGTATTTT. Translating gives CASTRTSGTDTQYF. The V gene is TRBV2, the J gene TRBJ2-3, with 7 bases identical to TRBD2. Germline trimming cut 7 bases from V and 1 base from J; bases unmatched to any gene: 5. The CDR3 is 14 amino acids. The germline gives CDR1 SNHLY, CDR2 FYNNEI. The whole variable domain, filled in from reference TRBV2 and TRBJ2-3, reads EPEVTQTPSHQVTQMGQEVILRCVPISNHLYFYWYRQILGQKVEFLVSFYNNEISEKSEIFDDQFSVERPDGSNFTLKIRSTKLEDSAMYFCASTRTSGTDTQYFGPGTRLTVL.

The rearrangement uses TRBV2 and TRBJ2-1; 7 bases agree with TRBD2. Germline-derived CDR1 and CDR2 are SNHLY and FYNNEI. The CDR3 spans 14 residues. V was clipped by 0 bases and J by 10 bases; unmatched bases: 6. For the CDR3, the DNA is TGTGCCAGCAGTGAAGCCTGGGACTACGGGGAGCAGTTCTTC. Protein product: CASSEAWDYGEQFF. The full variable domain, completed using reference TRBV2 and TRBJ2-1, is EPEVTQTPSHQVTQMGQEVILRCVPISNHLYFYWYRQILGQKVEFLVSFYNNEISEKSEIFDDQFSVERPDGSNFTLKIRSTKLEDSAMYFCASSEAWDYGEQFFGPGTRLTVL.

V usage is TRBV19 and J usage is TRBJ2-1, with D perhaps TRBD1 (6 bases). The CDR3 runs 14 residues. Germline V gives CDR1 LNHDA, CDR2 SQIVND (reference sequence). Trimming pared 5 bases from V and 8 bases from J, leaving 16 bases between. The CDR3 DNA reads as TGTGCCAGTAGTCGAGTGACAGGAGGCGATGAGCAGTTCTTC. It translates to CASSRVTGGDEQFF.

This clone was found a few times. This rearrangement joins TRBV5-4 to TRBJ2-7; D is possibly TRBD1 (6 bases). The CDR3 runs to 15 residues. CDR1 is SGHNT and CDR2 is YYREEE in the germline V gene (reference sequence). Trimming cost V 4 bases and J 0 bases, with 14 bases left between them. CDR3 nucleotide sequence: TGTGCCAGCAGCCCTAGGGACACTTCCTCCTACGAGCAGTACTTC. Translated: CASSPRDTSSYEQYF.

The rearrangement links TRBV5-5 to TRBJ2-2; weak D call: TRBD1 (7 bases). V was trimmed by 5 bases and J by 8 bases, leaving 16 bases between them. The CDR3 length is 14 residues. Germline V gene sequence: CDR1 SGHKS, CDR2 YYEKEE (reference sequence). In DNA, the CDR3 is TGTGCCAGCAGGCGGGACAGTCTCCCGGGGGAGCTGTTTTTT. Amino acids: CASRRDSLPGELFF.

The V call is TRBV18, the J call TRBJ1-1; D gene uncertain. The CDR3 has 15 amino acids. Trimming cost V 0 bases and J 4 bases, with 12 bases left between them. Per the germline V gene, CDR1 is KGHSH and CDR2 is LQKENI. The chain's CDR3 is CASSPPHTALTEAFF. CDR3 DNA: TGTGCCAGCTCACCACCTCACACAGCTCTCACTGAAGCTTTCTTT.

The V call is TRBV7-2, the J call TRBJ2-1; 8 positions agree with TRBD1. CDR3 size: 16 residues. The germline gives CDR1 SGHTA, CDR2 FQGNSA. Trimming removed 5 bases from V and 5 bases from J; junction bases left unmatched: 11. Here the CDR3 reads CASSEFRGPIHNEQFF. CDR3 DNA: TGTGCCAGCAGCGAATTCAGGGGGCCCATCCACAATGAGCAGTTCTTC.

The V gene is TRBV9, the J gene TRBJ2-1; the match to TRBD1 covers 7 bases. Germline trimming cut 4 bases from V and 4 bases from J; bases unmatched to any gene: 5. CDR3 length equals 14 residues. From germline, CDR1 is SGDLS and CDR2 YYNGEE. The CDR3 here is CASSSGTEYNEQFF. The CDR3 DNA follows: TGTGCCAGCAGCTCAGGGACAGAATACAATGAGCAGTTCTTC. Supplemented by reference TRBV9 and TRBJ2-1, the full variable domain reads DSGVTQTPKHLITATGQRVTLRCSPRSGDLSVYWYQQSLDQGLQFLIQYYNGEERAKGNILERFSAQQFPDLHSELNLSSLELGDSALYFCASSSGTEYNEQFFGPGTRLTVL.

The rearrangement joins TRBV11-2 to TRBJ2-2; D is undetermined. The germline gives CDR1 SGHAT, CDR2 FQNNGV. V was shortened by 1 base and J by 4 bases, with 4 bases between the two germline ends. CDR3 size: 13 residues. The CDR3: CASSLGVTGELFF. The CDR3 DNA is TGTGCCAGCAGCTTAGGCGTCACCGGGGAGCTGTTTTTT.

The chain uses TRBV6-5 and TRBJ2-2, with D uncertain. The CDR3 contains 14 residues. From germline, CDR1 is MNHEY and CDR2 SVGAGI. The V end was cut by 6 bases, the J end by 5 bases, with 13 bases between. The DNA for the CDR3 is TGTGCCAGCAGCCCCTATGACGGGACCGGGGAGCTGTTTTTT. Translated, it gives CASSPYDGTGELFF.

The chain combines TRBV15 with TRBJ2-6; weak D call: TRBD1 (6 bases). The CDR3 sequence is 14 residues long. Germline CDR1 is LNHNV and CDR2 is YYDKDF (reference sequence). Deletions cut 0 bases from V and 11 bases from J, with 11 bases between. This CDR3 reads CATSRDRTVDVLTF. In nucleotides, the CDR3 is TGTGCCACCAGCAGAGATCGGACAGTCGACGTCCTGACTTTC.

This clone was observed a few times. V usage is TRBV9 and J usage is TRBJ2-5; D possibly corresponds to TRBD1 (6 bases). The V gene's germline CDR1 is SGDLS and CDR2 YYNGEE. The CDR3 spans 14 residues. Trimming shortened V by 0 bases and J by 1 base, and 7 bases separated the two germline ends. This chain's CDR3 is CASSVGTVQETQYF. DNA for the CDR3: TGTGCCAGCAGCGTAGGGACAGTCCAAGAGACCCAGTACTTC.

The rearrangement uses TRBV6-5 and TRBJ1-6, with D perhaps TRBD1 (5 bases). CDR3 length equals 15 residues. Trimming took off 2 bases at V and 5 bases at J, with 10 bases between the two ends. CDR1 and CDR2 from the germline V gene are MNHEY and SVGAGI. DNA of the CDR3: TGTGCCAGCAGTTACGGGGCAGCTAATAATTCACCCCTCCACTTT. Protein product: CASSYGAANNSPLHF.

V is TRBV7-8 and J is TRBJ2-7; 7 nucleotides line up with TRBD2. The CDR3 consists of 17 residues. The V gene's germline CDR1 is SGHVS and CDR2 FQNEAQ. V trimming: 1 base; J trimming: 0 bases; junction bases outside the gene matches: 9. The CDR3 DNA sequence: TGTGCCAGCAGCTTAGGGGGGGGATTCGCCCTCTCCTACGAGCAGTACTTC. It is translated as CASSLGGGFALSYEQYF.

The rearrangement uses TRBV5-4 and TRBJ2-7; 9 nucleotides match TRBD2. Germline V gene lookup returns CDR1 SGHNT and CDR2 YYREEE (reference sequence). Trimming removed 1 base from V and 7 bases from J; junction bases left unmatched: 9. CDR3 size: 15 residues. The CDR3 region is CASSLSGGGAGEQYF. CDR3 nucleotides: TGTGCCAGCAGCTTGTCTGGCGGGGGGGCAGGAGAGCAGTACTTC.

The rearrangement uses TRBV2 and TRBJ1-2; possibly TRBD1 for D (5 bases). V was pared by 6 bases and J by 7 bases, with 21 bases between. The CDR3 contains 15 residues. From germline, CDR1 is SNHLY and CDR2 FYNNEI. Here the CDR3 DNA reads TGTGCCAGCAGCGCCACCGGGGGTACGGCTACTGGCTACACCTTC. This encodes CASSATGGTATGYTF.

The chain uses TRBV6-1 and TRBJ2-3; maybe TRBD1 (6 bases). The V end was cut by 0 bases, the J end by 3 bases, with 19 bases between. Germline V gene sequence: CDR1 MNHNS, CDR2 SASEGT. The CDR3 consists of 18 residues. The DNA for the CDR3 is TGTGCCAGCAGTGAAGCAAAATACAGGGATGAGCGGACAGATACGCAGTATTTT. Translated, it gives CASSEAKYRDERTDTQYF.

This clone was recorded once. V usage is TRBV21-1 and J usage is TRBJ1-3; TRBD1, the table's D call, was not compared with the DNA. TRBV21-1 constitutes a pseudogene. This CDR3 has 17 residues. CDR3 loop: CASSKRAGNRPGNTIYF. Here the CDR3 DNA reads TGTGCCAGCAGCAAAAGGGCAGGGAATCGTCCTGGAAACACCATATATTTT.

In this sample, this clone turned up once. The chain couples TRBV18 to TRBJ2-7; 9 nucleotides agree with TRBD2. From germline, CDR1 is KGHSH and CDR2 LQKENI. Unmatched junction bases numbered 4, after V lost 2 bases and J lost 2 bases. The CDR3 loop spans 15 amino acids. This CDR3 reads CASSPGGTSTYEQYF. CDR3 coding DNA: TGTGCCAGCTCACCAGGGGGGACTAGCACCTACGAGCAGTACTTC.

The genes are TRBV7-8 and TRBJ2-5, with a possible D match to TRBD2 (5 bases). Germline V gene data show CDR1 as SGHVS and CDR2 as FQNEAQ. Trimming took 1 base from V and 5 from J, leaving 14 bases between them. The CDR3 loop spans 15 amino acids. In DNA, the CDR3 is TGTGCCAGCAGCTTAGAATGGAGGTTTATCGAGACCCAGTACTTC. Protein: CASSLEWRFIETQYF.

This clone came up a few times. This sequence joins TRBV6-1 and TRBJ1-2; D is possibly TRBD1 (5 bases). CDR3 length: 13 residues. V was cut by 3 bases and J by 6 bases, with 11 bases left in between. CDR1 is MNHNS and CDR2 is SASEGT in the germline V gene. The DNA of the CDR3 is TGTGCCAGCAGTGATTGGCCAGGGAATGGCTACACCTTC. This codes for CASSDWPGNGYTF.